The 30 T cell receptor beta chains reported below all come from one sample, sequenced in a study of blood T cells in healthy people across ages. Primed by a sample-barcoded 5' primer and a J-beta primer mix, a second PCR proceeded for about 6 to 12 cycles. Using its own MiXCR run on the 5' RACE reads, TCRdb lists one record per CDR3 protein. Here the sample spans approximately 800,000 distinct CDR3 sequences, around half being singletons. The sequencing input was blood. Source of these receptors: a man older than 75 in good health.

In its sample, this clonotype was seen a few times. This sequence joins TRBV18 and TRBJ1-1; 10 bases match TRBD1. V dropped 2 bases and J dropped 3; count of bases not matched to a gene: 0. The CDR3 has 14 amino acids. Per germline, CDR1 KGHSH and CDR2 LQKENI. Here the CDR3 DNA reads TGTGCCAGCTCACCAGGGACAGGGGACACTGAAGCTTTCTTT. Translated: CASSPGTGDTEAFF.

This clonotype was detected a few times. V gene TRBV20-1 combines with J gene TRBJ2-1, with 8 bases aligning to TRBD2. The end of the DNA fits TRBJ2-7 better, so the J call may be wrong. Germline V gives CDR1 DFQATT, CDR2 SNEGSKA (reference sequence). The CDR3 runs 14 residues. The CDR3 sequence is CSARGGRRRNEQYF. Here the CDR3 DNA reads TGCAGTGCTAGAGGCGGGAGGCGACGCAATGAGCAGTACTTC.

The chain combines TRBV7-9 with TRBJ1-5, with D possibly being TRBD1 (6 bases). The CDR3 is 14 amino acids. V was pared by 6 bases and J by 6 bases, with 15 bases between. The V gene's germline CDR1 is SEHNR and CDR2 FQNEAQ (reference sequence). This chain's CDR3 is CASRKQGAGQPQHF. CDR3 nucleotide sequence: TGTGCCAGCAGGAAACAGGGAGCGGGTCAGCCCCAGCATTTT.

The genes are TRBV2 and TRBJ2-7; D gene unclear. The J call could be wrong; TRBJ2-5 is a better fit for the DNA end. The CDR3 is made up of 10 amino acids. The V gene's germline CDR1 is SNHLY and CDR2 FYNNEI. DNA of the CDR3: TGTGCCAGCAAAAGGGAGACCCAGTACTTC. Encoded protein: CASKRETQYF.

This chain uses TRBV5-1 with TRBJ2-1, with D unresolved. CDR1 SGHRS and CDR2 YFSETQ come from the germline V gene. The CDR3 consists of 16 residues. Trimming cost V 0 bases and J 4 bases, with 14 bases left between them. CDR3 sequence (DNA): TGCGCCAGCAGCTTGGCTCCAGGACCGTTTTACAATGAGCAGTTCTTC. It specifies CASSLAPGPFYNEQFF.

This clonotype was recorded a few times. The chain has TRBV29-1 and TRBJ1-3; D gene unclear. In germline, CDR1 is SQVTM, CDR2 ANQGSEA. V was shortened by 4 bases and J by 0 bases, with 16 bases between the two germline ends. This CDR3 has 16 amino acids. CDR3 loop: CSVVKEGGPSGNTIYF. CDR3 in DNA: TGCAGCGTTGTGAAGGAGGGAGGCCCCTCTGGAAACACCATATATTTT.

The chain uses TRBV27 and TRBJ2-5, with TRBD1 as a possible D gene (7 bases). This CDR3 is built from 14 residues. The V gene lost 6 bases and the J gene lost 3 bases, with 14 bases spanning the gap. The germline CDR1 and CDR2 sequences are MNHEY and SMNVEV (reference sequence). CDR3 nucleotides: TGTGCCAGCAGCCCGGGGGACAGTAAAGAGACCCAGTACTTC. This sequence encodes CASSPGDSKETQYF.

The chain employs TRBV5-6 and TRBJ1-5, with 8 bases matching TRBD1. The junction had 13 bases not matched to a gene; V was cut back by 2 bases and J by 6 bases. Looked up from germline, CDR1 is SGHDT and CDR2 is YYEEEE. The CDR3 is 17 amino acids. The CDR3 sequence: CASSFRPGQGPSQPQHF. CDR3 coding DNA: TGTGCCAGCAGCTTCCGCCCCGGACAGGGTCCCAGTCAGCCCCAGCATTTT.

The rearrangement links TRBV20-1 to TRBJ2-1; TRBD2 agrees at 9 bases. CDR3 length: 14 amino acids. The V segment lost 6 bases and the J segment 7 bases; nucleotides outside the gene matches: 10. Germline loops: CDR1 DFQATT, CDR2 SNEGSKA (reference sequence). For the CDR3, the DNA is TGCAGTGCCCCCTTAGCGGGAGTTCGGAATGAGCAGTTCTTC. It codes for CSAPLAGVRNEQFF.

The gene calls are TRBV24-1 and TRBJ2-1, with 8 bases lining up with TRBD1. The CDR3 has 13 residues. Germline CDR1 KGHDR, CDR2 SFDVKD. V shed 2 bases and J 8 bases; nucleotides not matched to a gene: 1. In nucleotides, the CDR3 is TGTGCCACCAGTGATTGGACAGGGTATGAGCAGTTCTTC. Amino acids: CATSDWTGYEQFF.

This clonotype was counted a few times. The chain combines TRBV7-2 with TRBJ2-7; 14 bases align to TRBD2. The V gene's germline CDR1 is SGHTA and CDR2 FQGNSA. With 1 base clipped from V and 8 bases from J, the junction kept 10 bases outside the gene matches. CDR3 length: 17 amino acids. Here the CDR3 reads CASSLVGTSGSIVQQYF. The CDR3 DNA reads TGTGCCAGCAGCTTAGTAGGGACTAGCGGGAGCATCGTTCAGCAGTACTTC.

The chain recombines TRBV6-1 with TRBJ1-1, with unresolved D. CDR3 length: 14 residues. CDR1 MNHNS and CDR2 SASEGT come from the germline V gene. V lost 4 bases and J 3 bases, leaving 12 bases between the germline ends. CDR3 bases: TGTGCCAGCAGTGTCAGGACGAGGGACACTGAAGCTTTCTTT. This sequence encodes CASSVRTRDTEAFF.

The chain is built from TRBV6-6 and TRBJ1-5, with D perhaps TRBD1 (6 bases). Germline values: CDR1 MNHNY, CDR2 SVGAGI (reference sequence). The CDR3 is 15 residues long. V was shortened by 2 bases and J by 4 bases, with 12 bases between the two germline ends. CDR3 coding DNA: TGTGCCAGCAGTTACGACAGGAGGTCTAATCAGCCCCAGCATTTT. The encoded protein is CASSYDRRSNQPQHF.

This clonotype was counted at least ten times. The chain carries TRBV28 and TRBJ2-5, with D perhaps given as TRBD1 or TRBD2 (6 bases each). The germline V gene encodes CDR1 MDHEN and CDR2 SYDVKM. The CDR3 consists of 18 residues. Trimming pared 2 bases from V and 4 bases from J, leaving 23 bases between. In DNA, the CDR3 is TGTGCCAGCAGTTTACAGGAGGGGGTGGCAGGTAGAAGAGAGACCCAGTACTTC. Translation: CASSLQEGVAGRRETQYF.

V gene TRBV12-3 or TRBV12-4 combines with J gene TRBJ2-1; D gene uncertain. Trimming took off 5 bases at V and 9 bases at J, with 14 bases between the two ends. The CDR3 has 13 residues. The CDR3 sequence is CASSAASYREQFF. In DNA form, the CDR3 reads TGTGCCAGCAGTGCGGCCTCGTACCGTGAGCAGTTCTTC.

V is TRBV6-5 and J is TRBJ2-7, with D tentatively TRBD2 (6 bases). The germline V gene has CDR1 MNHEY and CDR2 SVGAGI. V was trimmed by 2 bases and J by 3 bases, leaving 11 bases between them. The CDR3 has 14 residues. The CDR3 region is CASSYGWGGYEQYF. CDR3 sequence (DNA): TGTGCCAGCAGTTACGGATGGGGAGGCTACGAGCAGTACTTC.

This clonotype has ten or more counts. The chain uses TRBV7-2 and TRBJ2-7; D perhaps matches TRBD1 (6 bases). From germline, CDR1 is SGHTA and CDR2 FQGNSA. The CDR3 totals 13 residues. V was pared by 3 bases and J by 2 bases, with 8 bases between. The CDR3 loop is CASSFQGTYEQYF. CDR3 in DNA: TGTGCCAGCAGCTTCCAGGGGACCTACGAGCAGTACTTC.

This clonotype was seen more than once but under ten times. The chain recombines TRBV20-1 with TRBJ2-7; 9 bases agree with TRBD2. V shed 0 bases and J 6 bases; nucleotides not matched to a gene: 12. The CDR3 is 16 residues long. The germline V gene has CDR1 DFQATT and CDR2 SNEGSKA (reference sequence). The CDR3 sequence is CSARDLAGFLNGEQYF. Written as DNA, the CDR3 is TGCAGTGCTAGAGACCTAGCGGGATTCCTTAATGGCGAGCAGTACTTC.

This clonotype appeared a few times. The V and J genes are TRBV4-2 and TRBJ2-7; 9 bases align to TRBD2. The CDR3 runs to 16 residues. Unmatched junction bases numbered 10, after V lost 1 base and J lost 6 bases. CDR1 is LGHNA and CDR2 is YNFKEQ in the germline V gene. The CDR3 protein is CASSQASSGIIVEQYF. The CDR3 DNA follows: TGTGCCAGCAGCCAAGCCTCTAGCGGGATAATCGTCGAGCAGTACTTC.

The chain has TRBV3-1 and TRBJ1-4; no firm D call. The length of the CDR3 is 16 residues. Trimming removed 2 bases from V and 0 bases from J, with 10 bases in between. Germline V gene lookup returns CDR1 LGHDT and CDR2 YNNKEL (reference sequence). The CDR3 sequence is CASSQSRPSTNEKLFF. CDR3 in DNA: TGTGCCAGCAGCCAATCGAGACCGTCAACTAATGAAAAACTGTTTTTT.

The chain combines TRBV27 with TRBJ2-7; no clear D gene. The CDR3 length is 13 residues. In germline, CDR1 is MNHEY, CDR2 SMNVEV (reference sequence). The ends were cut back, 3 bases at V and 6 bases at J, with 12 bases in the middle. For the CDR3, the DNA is TGTGCCAGCAGTTTGGTAACGAACTCCGAGCAGTACTTC. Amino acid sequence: CASSLVTNSEQYF.

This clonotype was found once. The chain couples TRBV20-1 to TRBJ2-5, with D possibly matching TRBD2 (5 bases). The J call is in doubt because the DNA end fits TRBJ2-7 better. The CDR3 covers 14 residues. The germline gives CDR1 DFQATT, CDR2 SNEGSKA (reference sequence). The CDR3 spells CSANSGTAPYEQYF. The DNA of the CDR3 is TGCAGTGCTAACAGCGGAACAGCCCCCTACGAGCAGTACTTC.

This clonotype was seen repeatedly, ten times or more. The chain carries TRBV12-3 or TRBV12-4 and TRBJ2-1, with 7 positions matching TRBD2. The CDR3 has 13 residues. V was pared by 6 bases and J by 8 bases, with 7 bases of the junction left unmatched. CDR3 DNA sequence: TGTGCCAGCAGGGAAGCGGGGACGTATGAGCAGTTCTTC. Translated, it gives CASREAGTYEQFF.

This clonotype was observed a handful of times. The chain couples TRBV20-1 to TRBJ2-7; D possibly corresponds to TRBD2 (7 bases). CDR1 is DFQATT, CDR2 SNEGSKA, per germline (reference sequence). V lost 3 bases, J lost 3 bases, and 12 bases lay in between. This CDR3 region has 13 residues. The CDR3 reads CSASGQRDYEQYF. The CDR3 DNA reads TGCAGTGCTAGTGGACAGCGGGACTACGAGCAGTACTTC.

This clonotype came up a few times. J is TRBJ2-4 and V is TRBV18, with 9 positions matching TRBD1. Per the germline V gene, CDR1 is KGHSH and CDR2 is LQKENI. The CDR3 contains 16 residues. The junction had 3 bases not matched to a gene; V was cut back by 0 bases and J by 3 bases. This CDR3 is CASSPPDRGGKNIQYF. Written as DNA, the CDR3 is TGTGCCAGCTCACCACCGGACAGGGGTGGCAAAAACATTCAGTACTTC.

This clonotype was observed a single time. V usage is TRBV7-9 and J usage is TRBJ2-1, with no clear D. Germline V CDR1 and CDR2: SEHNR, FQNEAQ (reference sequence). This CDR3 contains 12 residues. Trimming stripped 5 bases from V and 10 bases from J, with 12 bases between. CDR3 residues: CASSQVLGEQFF. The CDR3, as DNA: TGTGCCAGCAGCCAAGTTTTAGGGGAGCAGTTCTTC.

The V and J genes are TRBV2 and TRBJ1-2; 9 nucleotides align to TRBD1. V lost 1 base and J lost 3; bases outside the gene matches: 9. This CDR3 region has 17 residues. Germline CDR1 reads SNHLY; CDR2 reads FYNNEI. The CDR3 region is CASSEGTGALLDYGYTF. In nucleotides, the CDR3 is TGTGCCAGCAGTGAAGGGACAGGGGCCCTGTTGGACTATGGCTACACCTTC.

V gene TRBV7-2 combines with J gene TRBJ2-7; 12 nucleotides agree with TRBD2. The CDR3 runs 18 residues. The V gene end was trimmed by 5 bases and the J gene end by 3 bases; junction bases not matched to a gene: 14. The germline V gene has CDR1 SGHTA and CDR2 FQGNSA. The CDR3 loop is CASSPPRLAGDPGYEQYF. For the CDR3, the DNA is TGTGCCAGCAGCCCACCGCGACTAGCGGGAGATCCCGGCTACGAGCAGTACTTC.

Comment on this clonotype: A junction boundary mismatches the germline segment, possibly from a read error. The CDR3 sequence: CASSLSPPSYDEQFF. The CDR3 nucleotides are TGTGCCAGCAGCTTGAGTCCCCCCTCCTACGATGAGCAGTTCTTC. The rearrangement links TRBV7-2 to TRBJ2-1; D is undetermined. Germline V gene data show CDR1 as SGHTA and CDR2 as FQGNSA. The CDR3 length is 15 residues.

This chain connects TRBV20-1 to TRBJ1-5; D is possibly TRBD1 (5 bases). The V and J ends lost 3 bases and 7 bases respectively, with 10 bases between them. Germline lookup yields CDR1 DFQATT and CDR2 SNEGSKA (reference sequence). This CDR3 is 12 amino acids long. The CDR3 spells CSASSGIQPQHF. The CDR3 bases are TGCAGTGCTAGTTCAGGGATCCAGCCCCAGCATTTT.